A selection of T cell receptor beta chains follows, all from one sample in a study of blood T cell repertoires in COVID-19. Clones were read by immunoSEQ multiplex PCR, and TCRdb kept only the in-frame ones, dropping some. The data hold around 60,000 clones, with around four fifths observed a single time. The sequenced sample was peripheral blood. The receptors here all came from a man aged 80 or over with acute or convalescent COVID-19. Each CDR3 is given with its conserved first and last residue. The D gene is left open where the match is weak. Size values are once, few and many counts, or a class for expanded clones, and some rows have none.

>-|TRBJ2-3|TRBV25-1|TRBD2
TGTGCCAGCAGATCTTTTAGCGGGGGGGGCACAGATACGCAGTATTTT
CASRSFSGGGTDTQYF
>-|TRBJ2-3|TRBV19|-
TGTGCCAGTAGTAGGGCGGTAGCGACGTCAGATACGCAGTATTTT
CASSRAVATSDTQYF
>-|TRBJ2-1|TRBV9|TRBD2
TGTGCCAGCAGCGCCGGGACTAGCGGGACCCATGAGCAGTTCTTC
CASSAGTSGTHEQFF
>few|TRBJ2-3|TRBV3-1/TRBV3-2|TRBD2
TGTGCCAGCAGCTCGACTAGCGGGGTGGATACGCAGTATTTT
CASSSTSGVDTQYF
>-|TRBJ2-6|TRBV10-2|-
TGCGCCAGCAGTGGCAGCCAGGCAGTTGTTTCTGGGGCCAACGTCCTGACTTTC
CASSGSQAVVSGANVLTF
>-|TRBJ1-5|TRBV2|TRBD1
TGTGCCAGCAGTGTAATGGGAGGGACAGGACAGAATCAGCCCCAGCATTTT
CASSVMGGTGQNQPQHF
>-|TRBJ2-1|TRBV9|-
TGTGCCAGCAGCCCCTCTGGGACAATCGACAATGAGCAGTTCTTC
CASSPSGTIDNEQFF
>once|TRBJ2-7|TRBV18|-
TGTGCCAGCTCCGATACACAGGGCTCCTACGAGCAGTACTTC
CASSDTQGSYEQYF
>-|TRBJ2-1|TRBV6-5|TRBD2
TGTGCCAGCATTGCCGGGGGGGCCTCCTACAATGAGCAGTTCTTC
CASIAGGASYNEQFF
>-|TRBJ1-6|TRBV7-8|-
TGTGCCAGCAGCTCATTTGGACAGTCTAATTCACCCCTCCACTTT
CASSSFGQSNSPLHF
>once|TRBJ2-3|TRBV15|TRBD1
TGTGCCACCAGCAGAGACCGTAACAGGGGGCGCGACACAGATACGCAGTATTTT
CATSRDRNRGRDTDTQYF
>-|TRBJ1-3|TRBV12-3/TRBV12-4|-
TGTGCCAGCAGAGACAGCTCTGGAAACACCATATATTTT
CASRDSSGNTIYF
>-|TRBJ2-3|TRBV7-3|-
TGTGCCAGCAGCTTACAGGGTACAGATACGCAGTATTTT
CASSLQGTDTQYF
>-|TRBJ1-4|TRBV2|TRBD1
TGTGCCAGCAGAGGGCAGGGGGGAGAAAAACTGTTTTTT
CASRGQGGEKLFF
>-|TRBJ1-5|TRBV18|TRBD1
TGTGCCAGCTCACCGCCGCAGGGGGCAAGCAATCAGCCCCAGCATTTT
CASSPPQGASNQPQHF
>-|TRBJ1-2|TRBV27|TRBD1
TGTGCCAGCAGTCCTCGGACAGGAGCCTACTATGGCTACACCTTC
CASSPRTGAYYGYTF
>once|TRBJ1-5|TRBV6-1|-
TGTGCCAGCAGTGAAGCCCCGTCCAGGATCGGCAATCAGCCCCAGCATTTT
CASSEAPSRIGNQPQHF
>once|TRBJ2-7|TRBV11-2|-
TGTGCCAGCACCAAAGCTGCAGGACTCCCGGGGTTTGTGGGTGAGCAGTACTTC
CASTKAAGLPGFVGEQYF